Presented here are 16 T cell receptor beta chains from one specimen sequenced in a study of Graves' ophthalmopathy and Graves' hyperthyroidism. Amplifying from RNA transcripts, the study obtained TCR beta CDR3 regions. HTBI primers served in a first-round RT-PCR, which a second-round multiplex PCR followed. TCRdb re-derived calls from the multiplex PCR reads in MiXCR, one entry per CDR3 protein. The sample yields roughly 160,000 distinct CDR3 sequences, around 40% seen once. Sequencing input: peripheral blood. These receptor sequences come from a man between 25 and 39 years old with Graves' ophthalmopathy.

The chain joins TRBV28 to TRBJ1-5; D is possibly TRBD1 (6 bases). Germline V CDR1 and CDR2: MDHEN, SYDVKM. The CDR3 has 14 residues. V gave up 3 bases and J gave up 2 bases, with 8 bases separating them. In DNA, the CDR3 is TGTGCCAGCAGTTTCCAGGGGCGCAATCAGCCCCAGCATTTT. Encoded protein: CASSFQGRNQPQHF.

The rearrangement joins TRBV6-2 or TRBV6-3 to TRBJ1-1, with D hard to call. Trimming removed 4 bases at V and 3 bases at J, with 15 bases between. The CDR3 totals 15 residues. CDR1 and CDR2 (germline): MNHEY, SVGEGT. As DNA, the CDR3 is TGTGCCAGCAGTTCGAGGCTAAGTATGGACACTGAAGCTTTCTTT. Translating gives CASSSRLSMDTEAFF.

This clonotype showed up many times. The rearrangement uses TRBV12-3 or TRBV12-4 and TRBJ2-5, with 9 bases identical to TRBD1. CDR3 length: 16 amino acids. Trimming removed 3 bases from V and 10 bases from J; junction bases left unmatched: 15. DNA for the CDR3: TGTGCCAGCAGTTTTGTAACAGGGGGCCCCAGAGGGAGCCAGTACTTC. Translated: CASSFVTGGPRGSQYF.

V usage is TRBV19 and J usage is TRBJ2-7; possibly TRBD1 for D (6 bases). V shed 3 bases and J shed 1 base, with 10 bases lying between them. Germline lookup yields CDR1 LNHDA and CDR2 SQIVND (reference sequence). CDR3 size: 14 residues. Here the CDR3 DNA reads TGTGCCAGTAGTATCCAAGGACAGTCCTACGAGCAGTACTTC. It translates to CASSIQGQSYEQYF.

This chain uses TRBV6-5 with TRBJ1-3; D gene unclear. V was cut by 2 bases and J by 1 base, with 9 bases left in between. CDR3 size: 15 residues. Germline lookup yields CDR1 MNHEY and CDR2 SVGAGI. CDR3 sequence: CASSYDPGSGNTIYF. In DNA, the CDR3 is TGTGCCAGCAGTTACGACCCGGGATCTGGAAACACCATATATTTT.

V gene TRBV6-1 combines with J gene TRBJ2-7, with D possibly being TRBD2 (5 bases). CDR1 and CDR2 from the germline V gene are MNHNS and SASEGT. This CDR3 comprises 15 residues. Trimming took 2 bases from V and 7 from J, leaving 18 bases between them. The CDR3, as DNA: TGTGCCAGCAGTGAATTCAACGGGAAGGTTGGGGAGCAGTACTTC. This gives the protein CASSEFNGKVGEQYF.

This clonotype was observed at least ten times. The CDR3 DNA reads TGTGCCACCTCGGAGTCAGGTGGGACTGAAGCTTTCTTT. It encodes CATSESGGTEAFF. This chain joins TRBV24-1 and TRBJ1-1; no clear D. V lost 9 bases, J lost 5 bases, and 15 bases lay in between. Germline CDR1 KGHDR, CDR2 SFDVKD. CDR3 size: 13 residues.

Many counts were recorded for this clonotype. The genes are TRBV28 and TRBJ2-2, with D maybe TRBD2 (6 bases). This CDR3 has 14 residues. Germline loops: CDR1 MDHEN, CDR2 SYDVKM. V lost 3 bases and J 5 bases, leaving 10 bases between the germline ends. CDR3 DNA: TGTGCCAGCAGTTTCCGGGGGAGAACCGGGGAGCTGTTTTTT. This encodes CASSFRGRTGELFF.

This clonotype was picked up one time. The CDR3 DNA sequence: TGTGCCAGCAGTGAATATTTGGGGTTCGAGCAGTACTTC. Amino acid sequence: CASSEYLGFEQYF. V gene TRBV25-1 combines with J gene TRBJ2-7, with D unresolved. The CDR3 has 13 amino acids. Trimming shortened V by 0 bases and J by 6 bases, and 9 bases separated the two germline ends. Germline CDR1 reads MGHDK; CDR2 reads SYGVNS.

A few counts support this clonotype. The chain uses TRBV7-2 and TRBJ1-2; D call uncertain. Germline V lookup: CDR1 SGHTA, CDR2 FQGNSA. The V end lost 4 bases, the J end lost 1 base, and 7 bases lay between the germline ends. The CDR3 has 13 amino acids. The CDR3 region has the DNA TGTGCCAGCAGCTCGGCCCTTAACTATGGCTACACCTTC. Protein sequence: CASSSALNYGYTF.

This chain links TRBV20-1 with TRBJ2-7; a weak D match, TRBD2 (6 bases). In germline, CDR1 is DFQATT, CDR2 SNEGSKA (reference sequence). The CDR3 spans 14 residues. The CDR3 DNA reads as TGCAGCCCAAATCGGGTGGGGGGTTCCCACGAGCAGTACTTC. Translated, it gives CSPNRVGGSHEQYF.

The chain links TRBV11-2 to TRBJ1-2; no clear D gene. There are 13 residues in the CDR3. Trimming pared 5 bases from V and 4 bases from J, leaving 11 bases between. Germline-derived CDR1 and CDR2 are SGHAT and FQNNGV. CDR3 amino acids: CASSLSSGYGYTF. The CDR3 nucleotides read TGTGCCAGCAGCCTGAGTTCGGGCTATGGCTACACCTTC.

This clonotype was counted at least ten times. This sequence joins TRBV11-1 and TRBJ2-7, with D possibly matching TRBD2 (5 bases). The ends were cut back, 5 bases at V and 4 bases at J, with 15 bases in the middle. The CDR3 loop spans 14 amino acids. CDR1 is SGHAT, CDR2 FQDESV, per germline (reference sequence). This CDR3 reads CASSRAGEGYEQYF. CDR3 bases: TGTGCCAGCAGCCGCGCAGGAGAGGGTTACGAGCAGTACTTC.

This clonotype was counted a single time. The chain recombines TRBV6-5 with TRBJ1-6; D gene unclear. V shed 5 bases and J shed 2 bases, with 13 bases lying between them. The CDR3 is 16 amino acids. Germline loops: CDR1 MNHEY, CDR2 SVGAGI. This CDR3 is CASSASTRAYNSPLHF. The CDR3 DNA is TGTGCCAGCAGTGCCTCGACCCGGGCCTATAATTCACCCCTCCACTTT.

Ten or more counts support this clonotype. The genes are TRBV5-4 and TRBJ1-1, with 7 nucleotides matching TRBD1. The CDR3 consists of 14 residues. Per germline, CDR1 SGHNT and CDR2 YYREEE (reference sequence). After removal of 6 bases from V and 0 bases from J, the junction contained 5 bases not matched to a gene. CDR3 in amino acids: CASKTGTMNTEAFF. The CDR3 DNA sequence: TGTGCCAGCAAGACAGGGACCATGAACACTGAAGCTTTCTTT. The variable domain in full, completed from reference TRBV5-4 and TRBJ1-1, reads ETGVTQSPTHLIKTRGQQVTLRCSSQSGHNTVSWYQQALGQGPQFIFQYYREEENGRGNFPPRFSGLQFPNYSSELNVNALELDDSALYLCASKTGTMNTEAFFGQGTRLTVV.

V is TRBV12-3 or TRBV12-4 and J is TRBJ2-3; D ambiguous. V lost 4 bases to trimming and J lost 9 bases, with 11 bases between them. CDR3 length: 12 residues. The CDR3 is CASSSQKETQYF. The CDR3 coding sequence is TGTGCCAGCAGTTCACAGAAGGAGACGCAGTATTTT.